The 20 T cell receptor beta chains in this list originate from one sample, sequenced in a study of control samples from healthy donors and cancer patients. Sequencing was performed with immunoSEQ multiplex PCR; in TCRdb, only in-frame clones are kept and a portion is missing. The table lists more than 85,000 clones, 88% of them singletons. The specimen sequenced was PBMCs. The receptor set was obtained from an older woman with lung cancer.

This clone appeared once. The rearrangement uses TRBV14 and TRBJ2-2; D is ambiguous. The CDR3 has 14 residues. Trimming removed 3 bases from V and 6 bases from J, with 11 bases in between. The germline V gene encodes CDR1 SGHDN and CDR2 FVKESK. CDR3 in amino acids: CASSQSIVPGELFF. The CDR3 DNA reads as TGTGCCAGCAGCCAGTCCATCGTTCCCGGGGAGCTGTTTTTT.

This clone came up a few times. This chain connects TRBV5-6 to TRBJ1-5; tentative D call: TRBD1 (5 bases). CDR3 size: 14 residues. V was clipped by 4 bases and J by 5 bases, with 13 bases between them. Germline CDR1 SGHDT, CDR2 YYEEEE. CDR3 in DNA: TGTGCCAGCAGCGTGCAGGGCCCCCATCAGCCCCAGCATTTT. This codes for CASSVQGPHQPQHF.

The V call is TRBV6-6, the J call TRBJ1-5; tentative D call: TRBD1 (5 bases). Germline CDR1 MNHNY, CDR2 SVGAGI (reference sequence). This CDR3 comprises 16 residues. Trimming took 6 bases from V and 1 from J, leaving 16 bases between them. CDR3 DNA: TGTGCCAGCAGCCGCCGGGACGGCTTCAGCAATCAGCCCCAGCATTTT. It is translated as CASSRRDGFSNQPQHF.

CDR3 nucleotide sequence: TGTGCCAGCAGTTACGAACCGGGGGTGAACACTGAAGCTTTCTTT. It codes for CASSYEPGVNTEAFF. The V gene is TRBV6-5, the J gene TRBJ1-1; D possibly corresponds to TRBD1 (5 bases). The V gene's germline CDR1 is MNHEY and CDR2 SVGAGI. The V and J ends lost 2 bases and 0 bases respectively, with 10 bases between them. CDR3 length: 15 residues.

V usage is TRBV19 and J usage is TRBJ2-3; TRBD1 aligns across 8 bases. This CDR3 spans 16 amino acids. Looked up from germline, CDR1 is LNHDA and CDR2 is SQIVND (reference sequence). J gave up 7 bases and V 5 bases, and 14 bases lay outside the gene matches. The DNA for the CDR3 is TGTGCCAGTAGTCCTCCGACAGGGGTGACTTCGAATACGCAGTATTTT. Its protein is CASSPPTGVTSNTQYF.

This chain connects TRBV28 to TRBJ1-5; D not resolved. V was cut by 3 bases and J by 4 bases, with 13 bases left in between. Germline CDR1 is MDHEN and CDR2 is SYDVKM. CDR3 length equals 15 residues. The CDR3 nucleotides are TGTGCCAGCAGTTTGTCAGGACGGAAAAATCAGCCCCAGCATTTT. Protein sequence: CASSLSGRKNQPQHF.

The rearrangement links TRBV7-9 to TRBJ1-1; tentatively, D is TRBD1 (6 bases). This CDR3 contains 16 residues. The germline V and J ends were trimmed by 1 base and 6 bases, with 18 bases remaining between them. Germline V gene data show CDR1 as SEHNR and CDR2 as FQNEAQ (reference sequence). The CDR3 DNA is TGTGCCAGCAGCTTAGTTAATTGGGGGCGCATGGCTGAAGCTTTCTTT. This gives the protein CASSLVNWGRMAEAFF.

This clone was picked up a small number of times. This rearrangement joins TRBV5-4 to TRBJ2-3; 11 bases match TRBD2. V lost 1 base and J lost 5; bases outside the gene matches: 6. Germline-derived CDR1 and CDR2 are SGHNT and YYREEE (reference sequence). The CDR3 loop spans 16 amino acids. The CDR3 region is CASSLNLAGGQDTQYF. The CDR3 DNA reads as TGTGCCAGCAGCTTGAATCTAGCGGGAGGACAAGATACGCAGTATTTT.

This chain links TRBV10-3 with TRBJ1-2, with 8 nucleotides matching TRBD1. Germline CDR1 is ENHRY and CDR2 is SYGVKD. The CDR3 sequence is 15 residues long. V shed 3 bases and J 2 bases; nucleotides not matched to a gene: 5. This CDR3 reads CAISDGQGSNYGYTF. CDR3 in DNA: TGTGCCATCAGTGATGGACAGGGAAGCAACTATGGCTACACCTTC.

The chain recombines TRBV3-1 (or the pseudogene TRBV3-2) with TRBJ1-6; 9 bases match TRBD1. The germline V gene encodes CDR1 LGHDT and CDR2 YNNKEL (reference sequence). This CDR3 has 14 amino acids. J lost 8 bases, V lost 4 bases, and 3 bases had no gene match. The CDR3 spells CASSPRTGDSPLHF. CDR3 bases: TGTGCCAGCAGCCCAAGGACAGGGGATTCACCCCTCCACTTT.

There are a few counts of this clone. The V call is TRBV11-3, the J call TRBJ1-1, with no clear D. V was trimmed by 1 base and J by 0 bases, leaving 6 bases between them. This CDR3 has 14 amino acids. CDR1 SGHNT and CDR2 YENEEA come from the germline V gene. CDR3 nucleotides: TGTGCCAGCAGCTTAGGGGTTTTGAACACTGAAGCTTTCTTT. This codes for CASSLGVLNTEAFF. The full variable domain, its missing parts supplied by reference TRBV11-3 and TRBJ1-1, is EAGVVQSPRYKIIEKKQPVAFWCNPISGHNTLYWYLQNLGQGPELLIRYENEEAVDDSQLPKDRFSAERLKGVDSTLKIQPAELGDSAVYLCASSLGVLNTEAFFGQGTRLTVV.

The CDR3 sequence: CASTVLSQETQYF. In DNA form, the CDR3 reads TGTGCCAGCACCGTCTTAAGTCAAGAGACCCAGTACTTC. This sequence joins TRBV7-9 and TRBJ2-5; no reliable D call. Trimming took off 7 bases at V and 2 bases at J, with 11 bases between the two ends. The CDR3 totals 13 residues. The germline V gene encodes CDR1 SEHNR and CDR2 FQNEAQ (reference sequence).

The rearrangement joins TRBV6-5 to TRBJ2-1; D gene unclear. This CDR3 spans 13 amino acids. The germline gives CDR1 MNHEY, CDR2 SVGAGI. V lost 1 base and J lost 8, with 9 bases in between. The CDR3: CASSYLRSHEQFF. The CDR3 DNA sequence: TGTGCCAGCAGTTACTTAAGGAGCCATGAGCAGTTCTTC.

The chain has TRBV6-5 and TRBJ1-2, with TRBD1 matching 7 bases. Trimming took 4 bases from V and 1 from J; bases not matched to a gene: 3. Germline lookup yields CDR1 MNHEY and CDR2 SVGAGI. The CDR3 extends over 14 amino acids. Here the CDR3 reads CASSWAGGNYGYTF. In DNA, the CDR3 is TGTGCCAGCAGTTGGGCAGGGGGTAACTATGGCTACACCTTC.

CDR3 protein: CASSLGQGENQPQHF. In nucleotides, the CDR3 is TGCGCCAGCAGCTTGGGTCAGGGTGAAAATCAGCCCCAGCATTTT. The chain uses TRBV5-1 and TRBJ1-5; D might be TRBD1 (5 bases). CDR1 is SGHRS, CDR2 YFSETQ, per germline. This CDR3 is built from 15 residues. V lost 0 bases, J lost 4 bases, and 11 bases lay in between.

The V and J genes are TRBV11-1 and TRBJ2-5; the match to TRBD2 covers 12 bases. After removal of 6 bases from V and 1 base from J, the junction contained 6 bases not matched to a gene. Germline CDR1 SGHAT, CDR2 FQDESV (reference sequence). The CDR3 consists of 16 residues. The CDR3 reads CASSLPSGGAQETQYF. The CDR3 DNA reads TGTGCCAGCAGTCTCCCTAGCGGGGGGGCCCAAGAGACCCAGTACTTC.

V usage is TRBV7-8 and J usage is TRBJ2-7, with D perhaps TRBD1 (6 bases). This CDR3 spans 13 amino acids. V was pared by 1 base and J by 2 bases, with 6 bases between. Germline lookup yields CDR1 SGHVS and CDR2 FQNEAQ. The CDR3 loop reads CASSLGDTYEQYF. The DNA of the CDR3 is TGTGCCAGCAGCTTAGGGGACACCTACGAGCAGTACTTC. The whole variable domain, remainder taken from reference TRBV7-8 and TRBJ2-7, is GAGVSQSPRYKVAKRGQDVALRCDPISGHVSLFWYQQALGQGPEFLTYFQNEAQLDKSGLPSDRFFAERPEGSVSTLKIQRTQQEDSAVYLCASSLGDTYEQYFGPGTRLTVT.

The V call is TRBV12-5, the J call TRBJ2-5; D could derive from TRBD1 or TRBD2 (6 bases each). Germline V lookup: CDR1 LGHNT, CDR2 FRNRAP. CDR3 size: 14 residues. Trimming removed 6 bases from V and 5 bases from J, with 16 bases in between. The CDR3 protein is CASGPTGRSETQYF. DNA for the CDR3: TGTGCTAGTGGACCCACAGGGAGGTCGGAGACCCAGTACTTC.

V gene TRBV25-1 combines with J gene TRBJ2-2, with 9 nucleotides matching TRBD1. CDR1 is MGHDK and CDR2 is SYGVNS in the germline V gene. This CDR3 is built from 16 residues. The junction had 5 bases not matched to a gene; V was cut back by 6 bases and J by 0 bases. As DNA, the CDR3 is TGTGCCAGCAGAAAGACAGGGGGTCCGAACACCGGGGAGCTGTTTTTT. It is translated as CASRKTGGPNTGELFF.

The rearrangement uses TRBV10-3 and TRBJ1-2, with D perhaps TRBD1 (5 bases). Per the germline V gene, CDR1 is ENHRY and CDR2 is SYGVKD. Trimming removed 3 bases at V and 0 bases at J, with 14 bases between. CDR3 length equals 16 residues. The CDR3 bases are TGTGCCATCAGTGAACCCAGGGTCCTAGCTAACTATGGCTACACCTTC. Its protein is CAISEPRVLANYGYTF.